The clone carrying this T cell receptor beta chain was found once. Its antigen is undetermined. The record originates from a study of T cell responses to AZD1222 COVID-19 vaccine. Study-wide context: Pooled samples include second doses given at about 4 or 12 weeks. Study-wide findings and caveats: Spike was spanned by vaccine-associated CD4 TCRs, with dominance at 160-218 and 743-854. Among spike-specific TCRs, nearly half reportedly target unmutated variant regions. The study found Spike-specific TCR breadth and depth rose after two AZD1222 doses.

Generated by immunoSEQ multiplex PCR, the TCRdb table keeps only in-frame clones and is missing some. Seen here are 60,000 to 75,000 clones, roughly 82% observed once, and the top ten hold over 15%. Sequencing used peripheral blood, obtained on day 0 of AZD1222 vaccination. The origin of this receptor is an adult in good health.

The CDR3 loop reads CASMRSGQNYGYTF. The DNA for the CDR3 is TGTGCCAGTATGAGATCGGGACAGAACTATGGCTACACCTTC. The chain joins TRBV19 to TRBJ1-2; 7 bases are shared with TRBD1. This CDR3 region has 14 residues. The J segment lost 2 bases and the V segment lost 7 bases, leaving 7 bases of the junction unmatched. Germline CDR1 is LNHDA and CDR2 is SQIVND (reference sequence).